This TCR beta chain was found in a study of blood T cell repertoires in COVID-19. Germline loops: CDR1 SQVTM, CDR2 ANQGSEA. The V end lost 1 base, the J end lost 6 bases, and 12 bases lay between the germline ends. There are 13 residues in the CDR3. Sequenced by immunoSEQ multiplex PCR; TCRdb stores in-frame clones only, minus some. The table lists 150,000 to 200,000 clones, roughly 82% of them singletons. The clonotype was recovered from a woman aged 60-75 years with COVID-19, enrolled during active disease. The rearrangement joins TRBV29-1 to TRBJ1-2; D is possibly TRBD1 (6 bases). Specimen: peripheral blood. The CDR3 coding sequence is TGCAGCGTTGAAGGGTCGGACAGTCATGGCTACACCTTC. Protein product: CSVEGSDSHGYTF.